These T cell receptor beta chains were read from a single sample in a study of T cell changes during pregnancy in multiple sclerosis. TCRdb's table, derived via immunoSEQ multiplex PCR, lists solely in-frame clones and lacks some. The data hold more than 60,000 clones, with approximately 90% observed a single time. The sample consisted of peripheral blood, taken in the second trimester of pregnancy. These receptors were obtained from a female donor with multiple sclerosis, enrolled in a pregnancy study. Each CDR3 is given without its conserved first and last residue.

j_call v_call cdr3_aa
TRBJ1-6 TRBV27 ASSTQGITLH
TRBJ2-2 TRBV7-7 ASSLQGTGELF
TRBJ2-5 TRBV5-1 ASRGWADRGRRETQY
TRBJ2-1 TRBV7-9 ASSPRTSGGGQF
TRBJ2-1 TRBV30 AWSSRLAGHEQF
TRBJ2-1 TRBV29-1 SVGRTSGSRDEQF
TRBJ2-1 TRBV27 ASSLSRGEQF
TRBJ2-7 TRBV5-4 ASSSEDLEQY
TRBJ2-3 TRBV5-1 ASSFRRGTASTDTQY
TRBJ2-7 TRBV29-1 STTGAAGSYEQY
TRBJ2-1 TRBV29-1 SVEWRERINEQF
TRBJ1-5 TRBV12-5 ASGLGQANQPQH
TRBJ2-2 TRBV30 AWGQGWELF
TRBJ2-4 TRBV11-2 ASSPDWTGVINIQY
TRBJ1-1 TRBV4-3 ASRPQGSNTEAF
TRBJ2-3 TRBV7-9 ASSRLSASTDTQY
TRBJ2-7 TRBV7-3 ASSPKTGGYEQY
TRBJ2-3 TRBV4-2 ASSQALAGVHTDTQY
TRBJ2-7 TRBV6-6 ASRTIRQGGYEQY
TRBJ1-1 TRBV7-9 ASSLEGGVTGTEAF
TRBJ2-4 TRBV19 ATKGLVGKNIQY
TRBJ2-7 TRBV2 ASTSVPGGQY
TRBJ2-1 TRBV21-1 ASRAGTGGSSSYNEQF
TRBJ2-2 TRBV5-1 ASSKGLAGVNTGELF
TRBJ1-2 TRBV6-1 ASKTGDGYT
TRBJ1-1 TRBV21-1 ASKPPGDEAF
TRBJ2-1 TRBV5-1 ASSLNGKVNEQF
TRBJ2-7 TRBV18 ASSPTSGGDPHEQY
TRBJ1-2 TRBV5-1 ASSTGGSANYGYT
TRBJ2-5 TRBV11-2 ASSSQGTGGETQY
TRBJ2-7 TRBV27 ASSPTGGYLYEQY
TRBJ1-4 TRBV19 ASREIDRGWEKLF
TRBJ2-5 TRBV6-5 ATLAVGETQY
TRBJ2-7 TRBV19 ASSIMGGTNYEQY
TRBJ2-1 TRBV7-9 ASSPTSVSYNEQF
TRBJ1-2 TRBV18 ASSPDSIGYGYT
TRBJ2-7 TRBV7-8 ASSFQGTSYEQY
TRBJ2-2 TRBV7-8 ASSPRRASGTNTGELF
TRBJ2-2 TRBV7-2 ASSLAPGTQKAGELF
TRBJ1-1 TRBV5-5 ASSFAYGQGAF
TRBJ1-2 TRBV2 ASRIAGLTANYGYT
TRBJ2-3 TRBV19 ASSILTGTSTDTQY
TRBJ1-4 TRBV6-5 ASRAKPGPEGKLF
TRBJ2-3 TRBV9 ASSTGLAGGQDTQY
TRBJ2-7 TRBV7-9 ASSPSSGSYEQY
TRBJ1-2 TRBV10-3 AIWGGASYGYT
TRBJ1-1 TRBV6-1 ASIGTINTEAF
TRBJ2-5 TRBV21-1 ASSPPQGKTQY
TRBJ2-7 TRBV18 ASRPGHDYEQY
TRBJ2-7 TRBV6-5 ASRSIKRVAYEQY
TRBJ2-1 TRBV12-2 ASRLKGGRAGNEQF
TRBJ1-1 TRBV7-8 ASSSPTENTEAF
TRBJ2-7 TRBV4-2 ASSVTIPGQGIYEQY
TRBJ2-2 TRBV12-5 ASGDTGPGELF
TRBJ2-3 TRBV29-1 SPTGLGTDTQY
TRBJ1-2 TRBV27 ASSEREGQPYGYT
TRBJ1-6 TRBV5-4 ASSLEGLGNSPLH